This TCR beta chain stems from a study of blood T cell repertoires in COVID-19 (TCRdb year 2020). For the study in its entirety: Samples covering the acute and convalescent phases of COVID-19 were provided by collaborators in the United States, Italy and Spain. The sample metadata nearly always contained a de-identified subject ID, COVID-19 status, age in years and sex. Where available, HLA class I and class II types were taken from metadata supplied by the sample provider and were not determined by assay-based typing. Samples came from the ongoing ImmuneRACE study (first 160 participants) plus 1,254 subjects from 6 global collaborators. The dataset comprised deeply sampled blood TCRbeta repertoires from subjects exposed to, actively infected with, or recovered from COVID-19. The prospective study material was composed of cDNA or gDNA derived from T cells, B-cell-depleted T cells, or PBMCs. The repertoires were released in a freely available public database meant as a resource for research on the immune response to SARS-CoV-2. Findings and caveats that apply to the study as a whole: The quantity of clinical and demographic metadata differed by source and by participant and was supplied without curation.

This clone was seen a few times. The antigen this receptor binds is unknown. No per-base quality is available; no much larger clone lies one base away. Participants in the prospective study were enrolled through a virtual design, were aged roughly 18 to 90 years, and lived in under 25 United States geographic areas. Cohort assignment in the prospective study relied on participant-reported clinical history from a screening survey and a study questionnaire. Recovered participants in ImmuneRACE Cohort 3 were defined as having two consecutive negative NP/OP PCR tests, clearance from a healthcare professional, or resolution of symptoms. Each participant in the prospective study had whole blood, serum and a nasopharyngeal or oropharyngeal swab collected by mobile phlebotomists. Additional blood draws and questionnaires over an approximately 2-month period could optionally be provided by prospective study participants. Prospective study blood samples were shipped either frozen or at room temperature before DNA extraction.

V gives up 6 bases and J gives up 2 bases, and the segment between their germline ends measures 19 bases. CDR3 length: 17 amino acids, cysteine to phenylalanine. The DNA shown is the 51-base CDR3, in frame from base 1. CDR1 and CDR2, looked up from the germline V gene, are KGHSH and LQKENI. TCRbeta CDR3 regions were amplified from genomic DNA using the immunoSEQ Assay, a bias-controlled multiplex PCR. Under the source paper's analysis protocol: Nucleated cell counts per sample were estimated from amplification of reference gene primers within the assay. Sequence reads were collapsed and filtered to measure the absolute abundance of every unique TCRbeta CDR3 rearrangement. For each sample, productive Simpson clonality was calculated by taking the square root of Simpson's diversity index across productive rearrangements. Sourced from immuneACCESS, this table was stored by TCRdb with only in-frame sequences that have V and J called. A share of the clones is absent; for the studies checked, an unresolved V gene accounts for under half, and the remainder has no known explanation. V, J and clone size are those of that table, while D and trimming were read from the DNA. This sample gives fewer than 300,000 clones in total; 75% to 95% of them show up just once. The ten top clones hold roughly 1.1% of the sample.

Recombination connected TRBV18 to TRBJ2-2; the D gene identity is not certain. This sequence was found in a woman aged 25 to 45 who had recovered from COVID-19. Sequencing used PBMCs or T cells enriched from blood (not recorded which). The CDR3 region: CASSPSFVQANTGELFF. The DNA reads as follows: TGTGCCAGCTCCCCCTCGTTTGTCCAAGCCAACACCGGGGAGCTGTTTTTT.